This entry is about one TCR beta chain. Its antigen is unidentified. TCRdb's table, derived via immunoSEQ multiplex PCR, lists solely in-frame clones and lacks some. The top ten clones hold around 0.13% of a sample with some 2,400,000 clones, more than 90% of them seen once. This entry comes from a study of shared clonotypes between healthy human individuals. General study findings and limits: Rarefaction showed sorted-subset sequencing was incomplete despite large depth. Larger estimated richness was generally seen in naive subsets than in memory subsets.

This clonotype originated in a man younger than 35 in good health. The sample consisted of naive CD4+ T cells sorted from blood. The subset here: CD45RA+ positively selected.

For the CDR3, the DNA is TGTGCCAGCACGGACTTGAGCTCCTACAATGAGCAGTTCTTC. This encodes CASTDLSSYNEQFF. The chain couples TRBV2 to TRBJ2-1, with D perhaps matching TRBD2 (5 bases). CDR3 length equals 14 residues. CDR1 is SNHLY and CDR2 is FYNNEI in the germline V gene. Deletions cut 7 bases from V and 0 bases from J, with 10 bases between.